This T cell receptor (beta chain) was identified in a study of T-cell reconstitution after alpha-beta-depleted transplantation in children. As it was prepared, the TCRbeta library received unique molecular identifiers. TCRdb itself ran the PCR reads through MiXCR, one entry per CDR3 protein. The sample has about 91,000 distinct CDR3 sequences, approximately 9.2% seen once. The CDR3 covers 15 residues. CDR1 is SGHNT and CDR2 is YENEEA in the germline V gene. The ends were cut back, 5 bases at V and 5 bases at J, with 16 bases in the middle. The sequenced sample was PBMCs from the stem cell graft donor, obtained from the stem cell graft. This chain links TRBV11-3 with TRBJ2-1; either TRBD1 or TRBD2 may supply D (5 bases each). The TCR originated in a human donor who donated a stem cell graft to a child with congenital amegakaryocytic thrombocytopenia. The CDR3 protein is CASSLNRGADNEQFF. CDR3 in DNA: TGTGCCAGCAGCCTAAATAGGGGAGCTGACAATGAGCAGTTCTTC.